Presented here are 14 T cell receptor beta chains from one specimen sequenced in a study of cytomegalovirus exposure and HLA in healthy donors. Both 60 Vbeta primers and 13 Jbeta primers went into the PCR. Sequenced by immunoSEQ multiplex PCR; TCRdb stores in-frame clones only, minus some. The table shows 150,000 or so clones, with 78% occurring only once. The sequencing sample was made of PBMCs. The receptors come from a female donor in good health and CMV-seronegative.

This clone is a singleton in its sample. The gene calls are TRBV7-2 and TRBJ1-2; D call uncertain. Trimming left V 1 base short and J 1 base short, with 10 bases between. Germline values: CDR1 SGHTA, CDR2 FQGNSA. CDR3 size: 15 residues. The CDR3 loop is CASSLVADGNYGYTF. As DNA, the CDR3 is TGTGCCAGCAGCTTAGTAGCCGACGGTAACTATGGCTACACCTTC.

This clone appeared once. The chain joins TRBV9 to TRBJ2-7; 9 bases line up with TRBD1. The J segment lost 3 bases and the V segment lost 0 bases, leaving 4 bases of the junction unmatched. Germline V gives CDR1 SGDLS, CDR2 YYNGEE. This CDR3 has 15 residues. CDR3 protein: CASSVDGDRDYEQYF. The CDR3 DNA is TGTGCCAGCAGCGTAGATGGGGACAGGGACTACGAGCAGTACTTC.

The chain couples TRBV18 to TRBJ2-5; 7 bases map to TRBD2. Germline lookup yields CDR1 KGHSH and CDR2 LQKENI. The CDR3 covers 14 residues. With 3 bases clipped from V and 5 bases from J, the junction kept 6 bases outside the gene matches. In DNA form, the CDR3 reads TGTGCCAGCTCACCTCTCGCGGGAGACGAGACCCAGTACTTC. As protein: CASSPLAGDETQYF.

The rearrangement links TRBV7-7 to TRBJ2-5, with D perhaps TRBD2 (6 bases). Germline CDR1 is SSHAT and CDR2 is FNYEAQ (reference sequence). This CDR3 is 13 amino acids long. V gave up 1 base and J gave up 5 bases, with 8 bases separating them. Here the CDR3 reads CASSLEEGETQYF. In DNA form, the CDR3 reads TGTGCCAGCAGCTTAGAGGAGGGGGAGACCCAGTACTTC.

This clone has a single count. The chain carries TRBV28 and TRBJ2-7; D is possibly TRBD1 (5 bases). Germline assignment: CDR1 MDHEN and CDR2 SYDVKM. There are 13 residues in the CDR3. The germline V and J ends were trimmed by 3 bases and 2 bases, with 8 bases remaining between them. CDR3 region: CASSLAGPYEQYF. CDR3 DNA: TGTGCCAGCAGTTTGGCAGGGCCCTACGAGCAGTACTTC.

This rearrangement joins TRBV7-9 to TRBJ2-2, with 13 bases aligning to TRBD2. The CDR3 totals 16 residues. CDR1 is SEHNR, CDR2 FQNEAQ, per germline (reference sequence). Trimming at V came to 4 bases and at J to 7 bases, leaving 6 bases not matched to a gene. In nucleotides, the CDR3 is TGTGCCAGCAGCTCCGGACTAGCGGGAGTAATCGGGGAGCTGTTTTTT. The encoded protein is CASSSGLAGVIGELFF.

This chain links TRBV11-3 with TRBJ2-2, with 7 bases identical to TRBD2. CDR3 size: 17 residues. Trimming cost V 5 bases and J 0 bases; bases outside gene matches: 9. Germline loops: CDR1 SGHNT, CDR2 YENEEA. Here the CDR3 reads CASSKRDGLANTGELFF. The CDR3, as DNA: TGTGCCAGCAGCAAAAGGGACGGACTAGCGAACACCGGGGAGCTGTTTTTT.

Turning to this clone: At one end the junction does not follow the germline gene, possibly because of a read error. The CDR3 reads CANSPGQYNEQFF. CDR3 nucleotide sequence: TGTGCCAACTCACCCGGACAATACAATGAGCAGTTCTTC. V and J are TRBV18 and TRBJ2-1; possibly TRBD1 for D (5 bases). CDR3 length equals 13 residues. The germline gives CDR1 KGHSH, CDR2 LQKENI. The variable domain in full, with the rest retrieved from reference TRBV18 and TRBJ2-1, is NAGVMQNPRHLVRRRGQEARLRCSPMKGHSHVYWYRQLPEEGLKFMVYLQKENIIDESGMPKERFSAEFPKEGPSILRIQQVVRGDSAAYFCANSPGQYNEQFFGPGTRLTVL.

V usage is TRBV2 and J usage is TRBJ2-2, with TRBD1 as a possible D gene (6 bases). CDR3 length equals 14 residues. The germline V gene has CDR1 SNHLY and CDR2 FYNNEI. V lost 9 bases and J 5 bases, leaving 16 bases between the germline ends. CDR3 amino acids: CASEGQRKTGELFF. The CDR3, as DNA: TGTGCCAGTGAAGGACAGCGCAAGACCGGGGAGCTGTTTTTT.

The chain has TRBV18 and TRBJ1-1; 7 bases align to TRBD1. Germline V gene sequence: CDR1 KGHSH, CDR2 LQKENI. CDR3 length equals 13 residues. The V and J ends lost 6 bases and 1 base, in that order; junction bases with no gene match: 2. The CDR3 loop reads CASSGQKNTEAFF. Written as DNA, the CDR3 is TGTGCCAGCTCGGGACAGAAGAACACTGAAGCTTTCTTT.

The J gene is TRBJ2-7, the V gene TRBV29-1; D possibly corresponds to TRBD1 (6 bases). Germline V gene sequence: CDR1 SQVTM, CDR2 ANQGSEA. CDR3 length equals 12 residues. The germline V and J ends were trimmed by 2 bases and 7 bases, with 12 bases remaining between them. As DNA, the CDR3 is TGCAGCGTTGAAATCAGGGGCGGTGAGCAGTACTTC. It codes for CSVEIRGGEQYF.

The V gene is TRBV9, the J gene TRBJ2-2; D is ambiguous. The CDR3 is made up of 16 amino acids. The germline gives CDR1 SGDLS, CDR2 YYNGEE. The V and J ends lost 0 bases and 7 bases respectively, with 16 bases between them. The CDR3 sequence is CASSVVARNGGGELFF. CDR3 sequence (DNA): TGTGCCAGCAGCGTAGTGGCACGGAACGGCGGCGGGGAGCTGTTTTTT.

The gene calls are TRBV19 and TRBJ1-2; tentative D call: TRBD1 (5 bases). The length of the CDR3 is 16 residues. Between the trimmed V and J ends, which lost 0 bases and 7 bases, there was a span of 18 bases. Looked up from germline, CDR1 is LNHDA and CDR2 is SQIVND (reference sequence). CDR3 protein: CASSIDRDRGLSGYTF. CDR3 nucleotide sequence: TGTGCCAGTAGTATAGACAGGGATAGGGGACTATCTGGCTACACCTTC.

There are a few counts of this clone. The CDR3 spells CASSWTGMTEAFF. In DNA form, the CDR3 reads TGTGCCAGCAGCTGGACAGGGATGACTGAAGCTTTCTTT. The rearrangement links TRBV5-4 to TRBJ1-1; 8 positions agree with TRBD1. CDR1 and CDR2 from the germline V gene are SGHNT and YYREEE (reference sequence). V shed 3 bases, J shed 5 bases, and the junction held 3 bases outside the gene matches. This CDR3 has 13 amino acids.